This paragraph covers one T cell receptor beta chain sequence. The data belong to a study of response to subunit inactivated influenza vaccine. MiXCR was run by TCRdb on the RT-PCR reads, yielding one entry per CDR3 protein. The sample includes a few hundred thousand distinct CDR3 sequences, approximately 10% of them seen just once. The CDR3 spans 17 residues. Germline V gene data show CDR1 as SEHNR and CDR2 as FQNEAQ (reference sequence). The V gene lost 3 bases and the J gene lost 1 base, with 18 bases spanning the gap. This sample was also put to use in a study of T cells expressing NK-cell markers. As reported in that work: Template switching by 5'RACE with UMIs generated the TCR beta cDNA. According to the study, TCR beta repertoires originated from sorted CD3+CD56+NKG2C+, CD3+CD56+NKG2C- and CD3+CD56-NKG2C+ T cells. Dominance of the CD3+CD56-NKG2C+ fraction by these clonotypes also held in four donors.

This chain uses TRBV7-9 with TRBJ1-2; D remains unclear. The sequence was collected from a man over 45 who received an inactivated influenza vaccine. The starting material was PBMCs from blood, obtained on the day of vaccination. The CDR3 nucleotides are TGTGCCAGCAGCTTCATGGGGTCTACCCGCAATAACTATGGCTACACCTTC. It codes for CASSFMGSTRNNYGYTF.